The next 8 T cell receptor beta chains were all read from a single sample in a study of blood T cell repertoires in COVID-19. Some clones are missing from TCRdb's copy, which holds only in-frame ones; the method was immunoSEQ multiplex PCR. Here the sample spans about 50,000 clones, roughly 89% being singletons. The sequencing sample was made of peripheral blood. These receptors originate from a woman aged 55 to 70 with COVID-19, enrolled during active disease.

In DNA form, the CDR3 reads TGTGCCAGTAGTCCTTCCCTGCAGGGCGGGGAGCTGTTTTTT. Its translation is CASSPSLQGGELFF. The V and J genes are TRBV19 and TRBJ2-2; TRBD1 might be the D (5 bases). Germline CDR1 LNHDA, CDR2 SQIVND (reference sequence). V gave up 5 bases and J gave up 7 bases, with 14 bases separating them. The CDR3 totals 14 residues.

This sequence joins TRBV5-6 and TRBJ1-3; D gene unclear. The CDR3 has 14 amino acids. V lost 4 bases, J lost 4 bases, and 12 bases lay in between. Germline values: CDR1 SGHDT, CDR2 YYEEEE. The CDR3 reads CASSRTGFGNTIYF. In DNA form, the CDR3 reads TGTGCCAGCAGCCGGACGGGGTTCGGAAACACCATATATTTT.

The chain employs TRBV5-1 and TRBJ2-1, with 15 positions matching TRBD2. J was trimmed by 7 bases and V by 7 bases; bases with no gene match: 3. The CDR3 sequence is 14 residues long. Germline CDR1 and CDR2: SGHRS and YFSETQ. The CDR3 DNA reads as TGCGCCAGCCGGACTAGCGGGGGGGCAAATGAGCAGTTCTTC. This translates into CASRTSGGANEQFF. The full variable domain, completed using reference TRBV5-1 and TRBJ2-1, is KAGVTQTPRYLIKTRGQQVTLSCSPISGHRSVSWYQQTPGQGLQFLFEYFSETQRNKGNFPGRFSGRQFSNSRSEMNVSTLELGDSALYLCASRTSGGANEQFFGPGTRLTVL.

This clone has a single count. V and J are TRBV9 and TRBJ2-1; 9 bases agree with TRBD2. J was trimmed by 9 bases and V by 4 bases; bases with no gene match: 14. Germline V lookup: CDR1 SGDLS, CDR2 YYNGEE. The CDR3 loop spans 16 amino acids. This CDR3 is CASSPRLAALFGEQFF. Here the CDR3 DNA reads TGTGCCAGCAGCCCTCGACTAGCGGCCCTCTTCGGTGAGCAGTTCTTC. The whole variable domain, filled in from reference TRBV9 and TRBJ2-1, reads DSGVTQTPKHLITATGQRVTLRCSPRSGDLSVYWYQQSLDQGLQFLIQYYNGEERAKGNILERFSAQQFPDLHSELNLSSLELGDSALYFCASSPRLAALFGEQFFGPGTRLTVL.

In nucleotides, the CDR3 is TGTGCCACCAGCAGAGTGGGACTAGCGGATCATTACAATGAGCAGTTCTTC. This encodes CATSRVGLADHYNEQFF. The rearrangement uses TRBV15 and TRBJ2-1; 11 bases agree with TRBD2. CDR3 size: 17 residues. CDR1 and CDR2 from the germline V gene are LNHNV and YYDKDF (reference sequence). The trim removed 1 base at V and 4 bases at J, leaving 6 bases unmatched.

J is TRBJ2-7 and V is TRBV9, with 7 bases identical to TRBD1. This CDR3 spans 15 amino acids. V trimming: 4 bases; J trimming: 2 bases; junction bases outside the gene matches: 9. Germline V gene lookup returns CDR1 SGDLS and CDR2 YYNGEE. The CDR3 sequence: CASSPQSGQAYEQYF. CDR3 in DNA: TGTGCCAGCAGCCCACAAAGCGGACAGGCCTACGAGCAGTACTTC.

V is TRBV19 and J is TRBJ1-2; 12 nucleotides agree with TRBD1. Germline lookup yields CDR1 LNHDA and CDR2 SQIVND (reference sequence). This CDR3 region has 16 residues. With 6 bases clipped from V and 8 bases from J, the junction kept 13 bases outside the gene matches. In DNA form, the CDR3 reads TGTGCCAGTAGCCGCCGGGACAGGGGGCTTCCTATCGGCTACACCTTC. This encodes CASSRRDRGLPIGYTF.

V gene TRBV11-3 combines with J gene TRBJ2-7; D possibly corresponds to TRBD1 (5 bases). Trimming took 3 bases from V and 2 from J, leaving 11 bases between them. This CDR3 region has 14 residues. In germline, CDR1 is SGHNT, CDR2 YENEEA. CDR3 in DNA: TGTGCCAGCAGCTTTGGGGCCGAGGCCTACGAGCAGTACTTC. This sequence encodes CASSFGAEAYEQYF.